This passage covers 30 T cell receptor beta chains from one sample sequenced in a study of cytomegalovirus exposure and HLA in healthy donors (dated by TCRdb to the late 2010s). Libraries were prepared through the immunoSEQ multiplex PCR assay. Imported from immuneACCESS, the table was reduced by TCRdb to in-frame sequences with V and J called. These copies leave out some clones; in studies compared against another copy, an unresolved V gene accounts for under half, and the cause of the remainder is not known. The sample table records 120,000 or so clones; about 88% of these occur just once. The ten biggest clones cover roughly 4.4% of the sample. Material for sequencing was PBMCs. The receptors here all came from a man aged 18-30 years in good health and CMV-seropositive.

The chain employs TRBV28 and TRBJ2-7, with D maybe TRBD1 (5 bases). CDR1 and CDR2 from the germline V gene are MDHEN and SYDVKM. The CDR3 extends over 14 amino acids. V lost 2 bases to trimming and J lost 3 bases, with 11 bases between them. The CDR3 is CASSLVGRDYEQYF. CDR3 DNA sequence: TGTGCCAGCAGTTTAGTCGGCAGGGACTACGAGCAGTACTTC. The entire variable domain, with the rest obtained from reference TRBV28 and TRBJ2-7, is as follows: DVKVTQSSRYLVKRTGEKVFLECVQDMDHENMFWYRQDPGLGLRLIYFSYDVKMKEKGDIPEGYSVSREKKERFSLILESASTNQTSMYLCASSLVGRDYEQYFGPGTRLTVT.

The CDR3 DNA reads as TGTGCCAGCAGCGCAAACGACAACAGGGGTGGCTACACCTTC. Protein: CASSANDNRGGYTF. The gene calls are TRBV9 and TRBJ1-2; 7 bases agree with TRBD1. V gave up 3 bases and J gave up 7 bases; unmatched junction bases: 9. The CDR3 is 14 residues long. Germline V gene lookup returns CDR1 SGDLS and CDR2 YYNGEE.

CDR3 sequence (DNA): TGTGCCAGCAGTATAGGGCCTCGCGGGGCTTTCTTT. Its protein product is CASSIGPRGAFF. The rearrangement joins TRBV25-1 to TRBJ1-1; D is unresolved. The CDR3 is 12 amino acids. Per germline, CDR1 MGHDK and CDR2 SYGVNS. The ends were cut back, 5 bases at V and 11 bases at J, with 15 bases in the middle.

The chain uses TRBV19 and TRBJ1-5; TRBD1 matches at 8 bases. The ends lost 4 bases at V and 2 bases at J; junction bases unmatched: 7. CDR1 LNHDA and CDR2 SQIVND come from the germline V gene (reference sequence). The CDR3 is 16 amino acids. This CDR3 reads CASSRRTGNGNQPQHF. The CDR3 DNA is TGTGCCAGTAGTAGAAGGACAGGGAACGGCAATCAGCCCCAGCATTTT.

The gene calls are TRBV10-3 and TRBJ2-3, with 9 bases matching TRBD2. Trimming took 7 bases from V and 2 from J; bases not matched to a gene: 10. The CDR3 totals 16 residues. Germline lookup yields CDR1 ENHRY and CDR2 SYGVKD. The CDR3 bases are TGTGCCATCACCGCGGACAGCGGGGGGCCCACAGATACGCAGTATTTT. Amino acid sequence: CAITADSGGPTDTQYF.

The V call is TRBV7-8, the J call TRBJ1-2; possible D gene TRBD1, 5 bases. V gave up 0 bases and J gave up 4 bases, with 15 bases separating them. The CDR3 is made up of 16 amino acids. Germline V lookup: CDR1 SGHVS, CDR2 FQNEAQ. The CDR3 coding sequence is TGTGCCAGCAGCTTAGCCAGGGTCCGACTAGTCTATGGCTACACCTTC. The encoded protein is CASSLARVRLVYGYTF. The full variable domain, completed using reference TRBV7-8 and TRBJ1-2, is GAGVSQSPRYKVAKRGQDVALRCDPISGHVSLFWYQQALGQGPEFLTYFQNEAQLDKSGLPSDRFFAERPEGSVSTLKIQRTQQEDSAVYLCASSLARVRLVYGYTFGSGTRLTVV.

The chain employs TRBV7-9 and TRBJ2-1, with D possibly matching TRBD2 (6 bases). V gave up 1 base and J gave up 0 bases, with 19 bases separating them. The CDR3 is 19 residues long. Germline V gene lookup returns CDR1 SEHNR and CDR2 FQNEAQ (reference sequence). CDR3 amino acids: CASSLESWYAGSSYNEQFF. The CDR3 coding sequence is TGTGCCAGCAGCTTAGAGTCATGGTACGCGGGGAGCTCCTACAATGAGCAGTTCTTC. Drawing the rest from reference TRBV7-9 and TRBJ2-1, the complete variable domain is DTGVSQNPRHKITKRGQNVTFRCDPISEHNRLYWYRQTLGQGPEFLTYFQNEAQLEKSRLLSDRFSAERPKGSFSTLEIQRTEQGDSAMYLCASSLESWYAGSSYNEQFFGPGTRLTVL.

The chain combines TRBV5-4 with TRBJ2-2; TRBD1 aligns across 9 bases. The junction had 6 bases not matched to a gene; V was cut back by 4 bases and J by 5 bases. The CDR3 is made up of 15 amino acids. Germline loops: CDR1 SGHNT, CDR2 YYREEE (reference sequence). CDR3 DNA sequence: TGTGCCAGCAGCGTGGACAGGGGCAAGACCGGGGAGCTGTTTTTT. It yields the protein CASSVDRGKTGELFF.

The V call is TRBV28, the J call TRBJ2-6; 7 bases map to TRBD2. J was trimmed by 0 bases and V by 5 bases; bases with no gene match: 1. The CDR3 loop spans 15 amino acids. Germline V gives CDR1 MDHEN, CDR2 SYDVKM. The CDR3 DNA reads as TGTGCCAGCAGTCCGGGGGGCTCTGGGGCCAACGTCCTGACTTTC. Its translation: CASSPGGSGANVLTF.

The genes are TRBV6-1 and TRBJ1-5; no clear D. Germline loops: CDR1 MNHNS, CDR2 SASEGT. The CDR3 contains 13 residues. Trimming removed 6 bases from V and 7 bases from J, with 13 bases in between. CDR3 DNA: TGTGCCAGCAGCGAGGTCCATTTGCAGCCCCAGCATTTT. Translating gives CASSEVHLQPQHF.

The V call is TRBV13, the J call TRBJ2-1, with D tentatively TRBD2 (6 bases). The V and J ends lost 4 bases and 0 bases respectively, with 13 bases between them. Germline loops: CDR1 PRHDT, CDR2 FYEKMQ (reference sequence). This CDR3 region has 16 residues. The CDR3 bases are TGTGCCAGCAGCTCCCGGCGGGGAAGCTCCTACAATGAGCAGTTCTTC. This encodes CASSSRRGSSYNEQFF. The full variable domain, with the rest looked up from reference TRBV13 and TRBJ2-1, is AAGVIQSPRHLIKEKRETATLKCYPIPRHDTVYWYQQGPGQDPQFLISFYEKMQSDKGSIPDRFSAQQFSDYHSELNMSSLELGDSALYFCASSSRRGSSYNEQFFGPGTRLTVL.

This chain links TRBV11-1 with TRBJ2-3; 9 bases fit TRBD2. V dropped 2 bases and J dropped 5; count of bases not matched to a gene: 14. Per the germline V gene, CDR1 is SGHAT and CDR2 is FQDESV (reference sequence). The CDR3 is 18 residues long. The CDR3 spells CASSLLLSTGLAEDTQYF. DNA of the CDR3: TGTGCCAGCAGCTTACTTCTGTCGACGGGACTAGCAGAAGATACGCAGTATTTT. The full variable domain, completed using reference TRBV11-1 and TRBJ2-3, is EAEVAQSPRYKITEKSQAVAFWCDPISGHATLYWYRQILGQGPELLVQFQDESVVDDSQLPKDRFSAERLKGVDSTLKIQPAELGDSAMYLCASSLLLSTGLAEDTQYFGPGTRLTVL.

The rearrangement joins TRBV6-6 to TRBJ2-4; D might be TRBD2 (5 bases). The CDR3 sequence is 15 residues long. Germline V lookup: CDR1 MNHNY, CDR2 SVGAGI (reference sequence). The V gene lost 4 bases and the J gene lost 15 bases, with 25 bases spanning the gap. CDR3: CASSLESLGADLGYF. CDR3 DNA: TGTGCCAGCAGTTTGGAAAGTCTAGGAGCGGATTTGGGGTACTTC.

This chain joins TRBV2 and TRBJ1-1; D gene ambiguous. The germline V gene encodes CDR1 SNHLY and CDR2 FYNNEI. V gave up 7 bases and J gave up 0 bases, with 9 bases separating them. This CDR3 comprises 13 residues. CDR3 sequence: CASNTYMNTEAFF. Written as DNA, the CDR3 is TGTGCCAGCAATACGTACATGAACACTGAAGCTTTCTTT.

The J gene is TRBJ1-2, the V gene TRBV19; the D gene is possibly TRBD1 (6 bases). V lost 0 bases and J lost 1, with 6 bases in between. The CDR3 loop spans 14 amino acids. Germline V CDR1 and CDR2: LNHDA, SQIVND (reference sequence). The DNA for the CDR3 is TGTGCCAGTAGTATAGACAGGGGTAACTATGGCTACACCTTC. It specifies CASSIDRGNYGYTF.

This rearrangement joins TRBV27 to TRBJ1-1; 10 positions match TRBD1. Unmatched junction bases numbered 8, after V lost 5 bases and J lost 11 bases. Germline CDR1 reads MNHEY; CDR2 reads SMNVEV (reference sequence). The CDR3 is 13 amino acids. CDR3 amino acids: CASSLTDRGLAFF. The CDR3 region has the DNA TGTGCCAGCAGTCTAACCGACAGGGGGCTTGCTTTCTTT.

This rearrangement joins TRBV10-2 to TRBJ2-3; 9 nucleotides agree with TRBD2. The trim removed 6 bases at V and 5 bases at J, leaving 9 bases unmatched. The CDR3 contains 15 residues. CDR1 is WSHSY and CDR2 is SAAADI in the germline V gene. The CDR3 reads CASSDERGVKDTQYF. Written as DNA, the CDR3 is TGCGCCAGCAGCGACGAGCGGGGGGTAAAAGATACGCAGTATTTT.

The chain links TRBV9 to TRBJ2-2; unclear D gene. The CDR3 contains 15 residues. V shed 5 bases and J shed 6 bases, with 17 bases lying between them. The germline gives CDR1 SGDLS, CDR2 YYNGEE. The CDR3 region has the DNA TGTGCCAGCAGTACCCGAGAATTTTCGCCCGGGGAGCTGTTTTTT. This sequence encodes CASSTREFSPGELFF. Full variable domain (outside the CDR3, taken from reference TRBV9 and TRBJ2-2): DSGVTQTPKHLITATGQRVTLRCSPRSGDLSVYWYQQSLDQGLQFLIQYYNGEERAKGNILERFSAQQFPDLHSELNLSSLELGDSALYFCASSTREFSPGELFFGEGSRLTVL.

CDR3 sequence reads: CASSAGTGGGGARGETQYF. CDR3 nucleotide sequence: TGTGCCAGCAGTGCTGGGACAGGGGGCGGTGGAGCGCGGGGCGAGACCCAGTACTTC. The V and J genes are TRBV2 and TRBJ2-5; 12 bases line up with TRBD1. The germline V gene has CDR1 SNHLY and CDR2 FYNNEI. Trimming removed 4 bases from V and 5 bases from J; junction bases left unmatched: 17. The CDR3 extends over 19 amino acids.

The CDR3 DNA follows: TGTGCCAGTAGCCGGTTGGGACAGGGGATCTATGGCTACACCTTC. This gives the protein CASSRLGQGIYGYTF. The chain couples TRBV19 to TRBJ1-2; 10 nucleotides agree with TRBD1. Germline lookup yields CDR1 LNHDA and CDR2 SQIVND (reference sequence). There are 15 residues in the CDR3. V dropped 6 bases and J dropped 4; count of bases not matched to a gene: 8.

The J gene is TRBJ2-7, the V gene TRBV28, with 8 bases aligning to TRBD2. Unmatched junction bases numbered 5, after V lost 7 bases and J lost 0 bases. The CDR3 totals 14 residues. CDR1 MDHEN and CDR2 SYDVKM come from the germline V gene. CDR3 in DNA: TGTGCCAGCATCACTAGCGGACTCTCCTACGAGCAGTACTTC. Residues: CASITSGLSYEQYF.

The J gene is TRBJ2-3, the V gene TRBV5-8; D gene unclear. This CDR3 region has 13 residues. V lost 0 bases and J lost 4, with 6 bases in between. Germline CDR1 is SGHTS and CDR2 is YDEGEE. CDR3 in amino acids: CASSLVAADTQYF. In DNA form, the CDR3 reads TGTGCCAGCAGCTTGGTTGCGGCAGATACGCAGTATTTT. Full variable domain (remainder filled in from reference TRBV5-8 and TRBJ2-3): EAGVTQSPTHLIKTRGQQATLRCSPISGHTSVYWYQQALGLGLQFLLWYDEGEERNRGNFPPRFSGRQFPNYSSELNVNALELEDSALYLCASSLVAADTQYFGPGTRLTVL.

This chain connects TRBV10-3 to TRBJ1-2; D not resolved. V lost 2 bases, J lost 9 bases, and 13 bases lay in between. Germline V CDR1 and CDR2: ENHRY, SYGVKD. The CDR3 is 13 residues long. The CDR3 sequence: CAISETSGPRYTF. CDR3 nucleotides: TGTGCCATCAGTGAGACGTCAGGCCCGCGCTACACCTTC.

This clone was recorded only once. This rearrangement joins TRBV10-3 to TRBJ2-1; D not certain. V gave up 0 bases and J gave up 7 bases, with 10 bases separating them. Looked up from germline, CDR1 is ENHRY and CDR2 is SYGVKD. This CDR3 has 14 amino acids. The CDR3: CAISESRPRNEQFF. The CDR3 DNA reads TGTGCCATCAGTGAGTCGAGGCCGAGGAATGAGCAGTTCTTC.

This rearrangement joins TRBV4-1 to TRBJ2-1, with D perhaps TRBD2 (6 bases). Germline values: CDR1 MGHRA, CDR2 YSYEKL. CDR3 size: 21 residues. Trimming took 3 bases from V and 2 from J, leaving 29 bases between them. The CDR3 DNA reads TGCGCCAGCAGCCACTCACCTCAGAGGGGACTTCGAATTGGGACCTACAATGAGCAGTTCTTC. This encodes CASSHSPQRGLRIGTYNEQFF.

This chain links TRBV29-1 with TRBJ2-2, with 7 bases that match TRBD2. The CDR3 totals 12 residues. The V segment lost 6 bases and the J segment 4 bases; nucleotides outside the gene matches: 2. Germline V gene sequence: CDR1 SQVTM, CDR2 ANQGSEA. The CDR3 nucleotides read TGCAGCGTCGCTAGCGGCACCGGGGAGCTGTTTTTT. Translated, it gives CSVASGTGELFF.

The chain combines TRBV4-3 with TRBJ2-1; 8 bases are shared with TRBD2. The CDR3 is made up of 16 amino acids. The trim removed 1 base at V and 5 bases at J, leaving 7 bases unmatched. Germline lookup yields CDR1 LGHNA and CDR2 YSLEER. The CDR3 DNA reads TGCGCCAGCAGCCAAGCAGTAGCGGGGCTGGACAATGAGCAGTTCTTC. Translated, it gives CASSQAVAGLDNEQFF.

The V and J genes are TRBV5-1 and TRBJ1-1; unclear D gene. The germline CDR1 and CDR2 sequences are SGHRS and YFSETQ. The CDR3 runs to 15 residues. Trimming took 3 bases from V and 1 from J, leaving 13 bases between them. CDR3 sequence (DNA): TGCGCCAGCAGCTGGAGCCCGACGGGGAACACTGAAGCTTTCTTT. Protein product: CASSWSPTGNTEAFF. Drawing the rest from reference TRBV5-1 and TRBJ1-1, the complete variable domain is KAGVTQTPRYLIKTRGQQVTLSCSPISGHRSVSWYQQTPGQGLQFLFEYFSETQRNKGNFPGRFSGRQFSNSRSEMNVSTLELGDSALYLCASSWSPTGNTEAFFGQGTRLTVV.

This sequence joins TRBV18 and TRBJ1-2, with D possibly being TRBD1 (6 bases). With 4 bases removed from V and 5 bases from J, the gap between germline ends came to 14 bases. CDR3 length: 14 residues. Per germline, CDR1 KGHSH and CDR2 LQKENI. The CDR3 DNA sequence: TGTGCCAGCTCACAAGTGCCCAGGGGTTATGGCTACACCTTC. Translation gives CASSQVPRGYGYTF.

V gene TRBV28 combines with J gene TRBJ2-7, with 7 bases fitting TRBD1. The germline CDR1 and CDR2 sequences are MDHEN and SYDVKM. Unmatched junction bases numbered 10, after V lost 6 bases and J lost 5 bases. This CDR3 is built from 14 residues. The chain's CDR3 is CASSTQQGVHEQYF. The CDR3 DNA follows: TGTGCCAGCAGCACCCAGCAGGGGGTCCACGAGCAGTACTTC.